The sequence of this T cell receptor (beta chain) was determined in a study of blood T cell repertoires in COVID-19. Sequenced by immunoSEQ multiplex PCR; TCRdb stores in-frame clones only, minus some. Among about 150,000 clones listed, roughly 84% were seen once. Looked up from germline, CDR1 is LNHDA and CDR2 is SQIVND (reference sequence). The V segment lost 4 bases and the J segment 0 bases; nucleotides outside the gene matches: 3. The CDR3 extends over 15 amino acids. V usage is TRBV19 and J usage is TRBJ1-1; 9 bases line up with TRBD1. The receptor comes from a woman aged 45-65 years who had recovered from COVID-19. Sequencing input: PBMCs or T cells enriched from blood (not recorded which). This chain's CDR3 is CASSTRDRVNTEAFF. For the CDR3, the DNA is TGTGCCAGTAGTACCCGGGACAGGGTGAACACTGAAGCTTTCTTT.